These 23 T cell receptor beta chains were sequenced from one sample in a study of cytomegalovirus exposure and HLA in healthy donors (dated by TCRdb to 2015 to 2018). To prepare the library, the immunoSEQ multiplex PCR assay was applied. A mixture of 60 forward primers for TCR Vbeta segments and 13 reverse primers for TCR Jbeta segments was used in the multiplex PCR. TCRdb mirrors the immuneACCESS table, restricted to in-frame sequences. Some clones are absent from its copies; in checked studies, under half trace to an unresolved V gene, and the reason for the others is unknown. This sample lists roughly 43,000 clones; 64% were detected once. About 8.5% of the sample lies in the top ten. Sequenced input: PBMCs. These receptors all stem from a human donor in good health.

The V call is TRBV6-5, the J call TRBJ1-1; 8 nucleotides line up with TRBD1. Germline CDR1 reads MNHEY; CDR2 reads SVGAGI. V shed 0 bases and J 3 bases; nucleotides not matched to a gene: 3. There are 15 residues in the CDR3. The CDR3 sequence is CASSYSNRGDTEAFF. CDR3 bases: TGTGCCAGCAGTTACTCGAACAGGGGGGACACTGAAGCTTTCTTT.

The J gene is TRBJ1-2, the V gene TRBV18; TRBD1 agrees at 8 bases. Unmatched junction bases numbered 6, after V lost 3 bases and J lost 6 bases. From germline, CDR1 is KGHSH and CDR2 LQKENI. This CDR3 comprises 14 residues. Here the CDR3 DNA reads TGTGCCAGCTCACCCTTGGACAGGGTTCATGGCTACACCTTC. This sequence encodes CASSPLDRVHGYTF.

The chain joins TRBV6-6 to TRBJ1-3; D is undetermined. This CDR3 region has 15 residues. Trimming left V 0 bases short and J 4 bases short, with 10 bases between. Germline V CDR1 and CDR2: MNHNY, SVGAGI (reference sequence). The CDR3 DNA follows: TGTGCCAGCAGTTACTCGGATGGGCCGGGAAACACCATATATTTT. Protein product: CASSYSDGPGNTIYF.

CDR3 DNA: TGTGCCAGCAGCTCCAGGCTGGGACAGCAGAATGTAGCCCTCCACTTT. Its translation is CASSSRLGQQNVALHF. The rearrangement joins TRBV21-1 to TRBJ1-6; TRBD1 is the table's D call and was not checked against the DNA. TRBV21-1 is a pseudogene. The CDR3 spans 16 residues.

CDR3 bases: TGTGCCAGCAGACCCAGGGACAGGGCAAGGGAGCAGTACTTC. Amino acids: CASRPRDRAREQYF. The chain joins TRBV27 to TRBJ2-7, with 9 bases aligning to TRBD1. V was clipped by 6 bases and J by 7 bases; unmatched bases: 10. Germline values: CDR1 MNHEY, CDR2 SMNVEV (reference sequence). This CDR3 comprises 14 residues.

The chain has TRBV6-5 and TRBJ2-5; 7 positions agree with TRBD1. CDR1 is MNHEY, CDR2 SVGAGI, per germline. V lost 3 bases to trimming and J lost 12 bases; unmatched junction nucleotides: 19. The CDR3 is 16 amino acids. The CDR3 protein is CASSYLPGRGGDTKYF. The CDR3, as DNA: TGTGCCAGCAGTTATTTGCCGGGTCGAGGGGGCGACACGAAGTACTTC.

This chain links TRBV19 with TRBJ1-6; 7 nucleotides agree with TRBD1. Trimming took 6 bases from V and 8 from J; bases not matched to a gene: 4. CDR3 length: 13 residues. Germline CDR1 is LNHDA and CDR2 is SQIVND (reference sequence). This chain's CDR3 is CASSGQEYSPLHF. The CDR3 region has the DNA TGTGCCAGTAGCGGACAGGAGTATTCACCCCTCCACTTT. The full variable domain, its missing parts supplied by reference TRBV19 and TRBJ1-6, is DGGITQSPKYLFRKEGQNVTLSCEQNLNHDAMYWYRQDPGQGLRLIYYSQIVNDFQKGDIAEGYSVSREKKESFPLTVTSAQKNPTAFYLCASSGQEYSPLHFGNGTRLTVT.

In DNA, the CDR3 is TGTGCCAGCAGTGTTCCGGCCGTGGAACAGCGGGTTAGCACCTTC. This sequence encodes CASSVPAVEQRVSTF. This chain links TRBV6-1 with TRBJ1-2; D is undetermined. This CDR3 is 15 amino acids long. V was trimmed by 4 bases and J by 13 bases, leaving 25 bases between them. CDR1 and CDR2 (germline): MNHNS, SASEGT.

The rearrangement joins TRBV5-1 to TRBJ2-7; D gene ambiguous. Germline CDR1 is SGHRS and CDR2 is YFSETQ. Trimming stripped 0 bases from V and 2 bases from J, with 9 bases between. The CDR3 covers 14 residues. The CDR3 protein is CASSLVSQTYEQYF. The CDR3 region has the DNA TGCGCCAGCAGCTTGGTATCACAAACCTACGAGCAGTACTTC.

The chain links TRBV30 to TRBJ2-2; D may be TRBD2 (6 bases). Trimming left V 3 bases short and J 7 bases short, with 12 bases between. This CDR3 is 13 amino acids long. Germline CDR1 reads GTSNPN; CDR2 reads SVGIG (reference sequence). CDR3 in DNA: TGTGCCTGGAGGGCTAGCGCAAGCGGGGAGCTGTTTTTT. Translation: CAWRASASGELFF.

The chain recombines TRBV2 with TRBJ1-2; D is undetermined. CDR1 is SNHLY, CDR2 FYNNEI, per germline. The CDR3 contains 13 residues. The V end was cut by 6 bases, the J end by 5 bases, with 13 bases between. The CDR3 region is CASRRSFAYGYTF. DNA of the CDR3: TGTGCCAGCAGGAGGAGTTTCGCGTATGGCTACACCTTC.

This rearrangement joins TRBV5-1 to TRBJ1-1; possibly TRBD1 for D (5 bases). Trimming took off 1 base at V and 0 bases at J, with 10 bases between the two ends. This CDR3 is built from 15 residues. In germline, CDR1 is SGHRS, CDR2 YFSETQ. CDR3 loop: CASSLLGAVNTEAFF. The CDR3 DNA is TGCGCCAGCAGCTTGTTAGGGGCCGTGAACACTGAAGCTTTCTTT.

The chain has TRBV6-6 and TRBJ1-2; D uncertain. This CDR3 spans 12 amino acids. Germline loops: CDR1 MNHNY, CDR2 SVGAGI (reference sequence). Trimming stripped 5 bases from V and 4 bases from J, with 8 bases between. The CDR3 DNA sequence: TGTGCCAGCAGTACACGTTCCTATGGCTACACCTTC. Its protein product is CASSTRSYGYTF.

V usage is TRBV4-1 and J usage is TRBJ1-4; 9 nucleotides line up with TRBD1. With V trimmed by 2 bases and J by 6 bases, 7 bases remained unmatched. There are 16 residues in the CDR3. In germline, CDR1 is MGHRA, CDR2 YSYEKL. CDR3 amino acids: CASSQLTGGKDEKLFF. In DNA, the CDR3 is TGCGCCAGCAGCCAATTGACAGGGGGAAAGGATGAAAAACTGTTTTTT.

This clone was seen only a few times. V gene TRBV7-2 combines with J gene TRBJ2-5, with D possibly matching TRBD2 (6 bases). This CDR3 spans 12 amino acids. The V gene's germline CDR1 is SGHTA and CDR2 FQGNSA. V was pared by 7 bases and J by 10 bases, with 16 bases between. In DNA, the CDR3 is TGTGCCAGCACCCGAGGGTCGGACTACCAGTACTTC. This translates into CASTRGSDYQYF.

This clone was recorded a few times. This sequence joins TRBV13 and TRBJ2-7; tentatively, D is TRBD2 (6 bases). Germline CDR1 and CDR2: PRHDT and FYEKMQ (reference sequence). The CDR3 extends over 14 amino acids. Trimming cost V 4 bases and J 1 base, with 11 bases left between them. The CDR3 nucleotides read TGTGCCAGCAGCTCCCGCCGGGGGTCCTACGAGCAGTACTTC. Amino acid sequence: CASSSRRGSYEQYF.

V and J are TRBV6-5 and TRBJ2-2; TRBD1 is a possible D gene (5 bases). Germline CDR1 MNHEY, CDR2 SVGAGI. The V and J ends lost 0 bases and 6 bases respectively, with 11 bases between them. This CDR3 is built from 15 residues. The CDR3 bases are TGTGCCAGCAGTTACTCGAGGCAGGGATCCGGGGAGCTGTTTTTT. Translation gives CASSYSRQGSGELFF.

The rearrangement joins TRBV6-5 to TRBJ1-2; D is possibly TRBD1 (5 bases). The CDR3 has 13 residues. Trimming shortened V by 6 bases and J by 4 bases, and 12 bases separated the two germline ends. Germline-derived CDR1 and CDR2 are MNHEY and SVGAGI. DNA of the CDR3: TGTGCCAGCAGGCAGGGAACCCTCTATGGCTACACCTTC. Translation gives CASRQGTLYGYTF.

This clone was recorded a few times. The V and J genes are TRBV2 and TRBJ1-4; no clear D. Per germline, CDR1 SNHLY and CDR2 FYNNEI. The CDR3 is made up of 13 amino acids. V gave up 2 bases and J gave up 4 bases, with 5 bases separating them. The CDR3 region is CASSEHGNEKLFF. In DNA form, the CDR3 reads TGTGCCAGCAGTGAACACGGTAATGAAAAACTGTTTTTT.

The chain joins TRBV27 to TRBJ2-5; D gene uncertain. Germline CDR1 MNHEY, CDR2 SMNVEV (reference sequence). V lost 8 bases to trimming and J lost 8 bases, with 18 bases between them. The CDR3 has 13 amino acids. CDR3 DNA sequence: TGTGCCAGCGGGTCCTCACGGGTAGAAACCCAGTACTTC. This sequence encodes CASGSSRVETQYF.

This clone was recorded a few times. The chain uses TRBV5-1 and TRBJ1-1; TRBD1 might be the D (6 bases). V lost 4 bases, J lost 1 base, and 11 bases lay in between. This CDR3 is built from 14 residues. Germline V gene sequence: CDR1 SGHRS, CDR2 YFSETQ. The DNA of the CDR3 is TGCGCCAGCAGCGCCTCGGGACAGAACACTGAAGCTTTCTTT. This translates into CASSASGQNTEAFF.

The chain combines TRBV28 with TRBJ2-7; D remains unclear. V shed 6 bases and J shed 4 bases, with 7 bases lying between them. Germline CDR1 MDHEN, CDR2 SYDVKM. The CDR3 is made up of 11 amino acids. CDR3 in amino acids: CASSRQYEQYF. The DNA of the CDR3 is TGTGCCAGCAGCAGACAATACGAGCAGTACTTC.

Regarding this clone: Other DNA sequences in this specimen translate into the identical CDR3. The CDR3 spells CASSVGPGGYEQYF. CDR3 DNA: TGTGCCAGCAGCGTAGGCCCGGGAGGCTACGAGCAGTACTTC. The genes are TRBV9 and TRBJ2-7, with 7 positions matching TRBD2. Unmatched junction bases numbered 3, after V lost 0 bases and J lost 3 bases. The CDR3 spans 14 residues. Germline CDR1 SGDLS, CDR2 YYNGEE.